Below are 24 T cell receptor beta chains sequenced from a single sample in a study of blood T cells in healthy people across ages. Using a J-beta primer mix together with a sample-barcoded 5' primer, a second PCR was run for about 6 to 12 cycles. TCRdb analysed the 5' RACE reads with MiXCR anew, one entry per CDR3 protein. The data contain 1.5 million to 2 million distinct CDR3 sequences, about 28% of them seen just once; the ten biggest clones take up roughly 8%. What was sequenced was blood. The receptors stem from a woman between 25 and 40 years old in good health.

This clonotype was seen at least ten times. The chain combines TRBV28 with TRBJ2-7; D not resolved. The germline V gene has CDR1 MDHEN and CDR2 SYDVKM. V was cut by 2 bases and J by 4 bases, with 9 bases left in between. CDR3 length: 13 amino acids. CDR3 DNA sequence: TGTGCCAGCAGTTTACTGTTTGGTTACGAGCAGTACTTC. Amino acids: CASSLLFGYEQYF. The whole variable domain, filled in from reference TRBV28 and TRBJ2-7, reads DVKVTQSSRYLVKRTGEKVFLECVQDMDHENMFWYRQDPGLGLRLIYFSYDVKMKEKGDIPEGYSVSREKKERFSLILESASTNQTSMYLCASSLLFGYEQYFGPGTRLTVT.

This clonotype was observed many times. V gene TRBV20-1 combines with J gene TRBJ2-5, with a tentative D call TRBD2 (6 bases). The CDR3 loop spans 15 amino acids. Germline loops: CDR1 DFQATT, CDR2 SNEGSKA (reference sequence). The V end was cut by 6 bases, the J end by 2 bases, with 19 bases between. DNA of the CDR3: TGCAGTGCGAGCGACCCCCGGACTACTCAAGAGACCCAGTACTTC. This codes for CSASDPRTTQETQYF.

This clonotype occurred a few times. The chain couples TRBV9 to TRBJ2-6; the match to TRBD1 covers 8 bases. CDR1 and CDR2 (germline): SGDLS, YYNGEE. V was clipped by 3 bases and J by 4 bases; unmatched bases: 12. The CDR3 extends over 18 amino acids. Here the CDR3 DNA reads TGTGCCAGCAGCGGGACCGGGACAGGATCGACCGGGGCCAACGTCCTGACTTTC. Protein sequence: CASSGTGTGSTGANVLTF.

The genes are TRBV7-9 and TRBJ1-4; tentatively, D is TRBD1 (5 bases). Trimming pared 3 bases from V and 8 bases from J, leaving 10 bases between. There are 13 residues in the CDR3. The germline V gene has CDR1 SEHNR and CDR2 FQNEAQ (reference sequence). The CDR3 DNA sequence: TGTGCCAGCAGCTTGAGGGGATCGGAAAAACTGTTTTTT. Residues: CASSLRGSEKLFF.

This clonotype is a singleton in its sample. This may be a read error, as it is one base from a much larger clone. The chain couples TRBV20-1 to TRBJ1-2; D may be TRBD1 (6 bases). CDR3 length equals 13 residues. Germline CDR1 DFQATT, CDR2 SNEGSKA (reference sequence). CDR3 protein: CSVSPTGSDGHTF. CDR3 DNA: TGCAGTGTATCGCCAACAGGGAGCGATGGCCACACCTTC.

V usage is TRBV20-1 and J usage is TRBJ2-1, with D maybe TRBD2 (6 bases). Per the germline V gene, CDR1 is DFQATT and CDR2 is SNEGSKA (reference sequence). The CDR3 covers 15 residues. DNA of the CDR3: TGCGGCCTAGAAGGAGGCGGGAAAAAGAACAATGAGCAGTTCTTC. Protein product: CGLEGGGKKNNEQFF.

The chain couples TRBV11-2 to TRBJ2-7, with TRBD2 matching over 8 bases. This CDR3 region has 15 residues. J gave up 7 bases and V 5 bases, and 13 bases lay outside the gene matches. Germline lookup yields CDR1 SGHAT and CDR2 FQNNGV. CDR3 protein: CASSLPTGGPNEQYF. As DNA, the CDR3 is TGTGCCAGCAGCCTACCGACGGGAGGGCCTAATGAGCAGTACTTC.

The chain combines TRBV9 with TRBJ2-5; D gene ambiguous. V shed 0 bases and J shed 3 bases, with 9 bases lying between them. Germline CDR1 and CDR2: SGDLS and YYNGEE. This CDR3 is built from 14 residues. This chain's CDR3 is CASSVELEEETQYF. For the CDR3, the DNA is TGTGCCAGCAGCGTAGAATTGGAAGAAGAGACCCAGTACTTC.

The V gene is TRBV19, the J gene TRBJ2-2; D call uncertain. V was cut by 5 bases and J by 9 bases, with 19 bases left in between. Germline lookup yields CDR1 LNHDA and CDR2 SQIVND (reference sequence). The CDR3 extends over 15 amino acids. The DNA for the CDR3 is TGTGCCAGTAGTGCCGGCGTGTCTTTTTACCGGGAGCTGTTTTTT. Protein: CASSAGVSFYRELFF.

The chain joins TRBV21-1 to TRBJ2-4. The better agreement between TRBJ2-7 and the DNA end casts doubt on the J call. TRBV21-1 is termed a pseudogene. The CDR3 is 12 amino acids. The CDR3 DNA sequence: TGTGCCAGCACTACCAACCTGAACGAGCAGTACTTC. Amino acid sequence: CASTTNLNEQYF.

There are many counts of this clonotype. V and J are TRBV20-1 and TRBJ2-7; TRBD2 matches at 9 bases. V gave up 7 bases and J gave up 1 base; unmatched junction bases: 8. Germline-derived CDR1 and CDR2 are DFQATT and SNEGSKA (reference sequence). This CDR3 region has 14 residues. The CDR3 is CSVTQAGGSYEQYF. As DNA, the CDR3 is TGCAGTGTCACTCAAGCGGGGGGATCCTACGAGCAGTACTTC.

The chain employs TRBV5-5 and TRBJ2-7; D might be TRBD1 (6 bases). Trimming pared 0 bases from V and 7 bases from J, leaving 14 bases between. The CDR3 extends over 14 amino acids. CDR1 and CDR2 (germline): SGHKS, YYEKEE (reference sequence). The CDR3 nucleotides read TGTGCCAGCAGCTTGGCCTCGCACAGGGCTGAGCAGTACTTC. Residues: CASSLASHRAEQYF.

The chain recombines TRBV6-6 with TRBJ1-5, with 7 bases identical to TRBD1. This CDR3 contains 12 residues. Per the germline V gene, CDR1 is MNHNY and CDR2 is SVGAGI (reference sequence). V shed 6 bases and J 6 bases; nucleotides not matched to a gene: 2. This chain's CDR3 is CASRRQGQPQHF. CDR3 in DNA: TGTGCCAGCAGAAGACAGGGTCAGCCCCAGCATTTT.

This clonotype has more than one count but fewer than ten. The rearrangement joins TRBV6-5 to TRBJ2-7; the match to TRBD1 covers 9 bases. CDR1 and CDR2 from the germline V gene are MNHEY and SVGAGI. CDR3 length: 15 residues. The junction had 4 bases not matched to a gene; V was cut back by 2 bases and J by 2 bases. CDR3 protein: CASSYRTGETYEQYF. Here the CDR3 DNA reads TGTGCCAGCAGTTACCGGACAGGGGAGACCTACGAGCAGTACTTC.

The rearrangement uses TRBV14 and TRBJ2-5; the match to TRBD2 covers 10 bases. V trimming: 1 base; J trimming: 2 bases; junction bases outside the gene matches: 4. CDR3 length: 16 amino acids. CDR1 is SGHDN, CDR2 FVKESK, per germline. The CDR3 region has the DNA TGTGCCAGCAGCCAAGTCGCAGCGGGGGGGCAAGAGACCCAGTACTTC. This translates into CASSQVAAGGQETQYF.

The rearrangement uses TRBV6-5 and TRBJ1-5; tentatively, D is TRBD1 (6 bases). CDR3 length equals 13 residues. The germline V and J ends were trimmed by 6 bases and 6 bases, with 12 bases remaining between them. Germline V gene data show CDR1 as MNHEY and CDR2 as SVGAGI. CDR3 DNA: TGTGCCAGCAGCCGCACAGGGAGTCAGCCCCAGCATTTT. It is translated as CASSRTGSQPQHF.

This clonotype was seen a handful of times. The rearrangement uses TRBV5-1 and TRBJ2-1; TRBD2 is a possible D gene (6 bases). The CDR3 contains 13 residues. V lost 7 bases and J lost 10, with 18 bases in between. The germline gives CDR1 SGHRS, CDR2 YFSETQ. In nucleotides, the CDR3 is TGCGCCAGCCTTGGGGTCGGGGGTACGGAGCAGTTCTTC. As protein: CASLGVGGTEQFF. The full variable domain, in which reference TRBV5-1 and TRBJ2-1 provide the parts outside the CDR3, is KAGVTQTPRYLIKTRGQQVTLSCSPISGHRSVSWYQQTPGQGLQFLFEYFSETQRNKGNFPGRFSGRQFSNSRSEMNVSTLELGDSALYLCASLGVGGTEQFFGPGTRLTVL.

J is TRBJ2-7 and V is TRBV25-1; tentatively, D is TRBD1 or TRBD2 (5 bases each). CDR3 length equals 17 residues. Germline values: CDR1 MGHDK, CDR2 SYGVNS. V gave up 1 base and J gave up 2 bases, with 18 bases separating them. CDR3 sequence reads: CASSESAPGLGAYEQYF. The DNA for the CDR3 is TGTGCCAGCAGTGAATCGGCACCAGGGTTGGGAGCCTACGAGCAGTACTTC.

This clonotype appeared a few times. The V gene is TRBV1, the J gene TRBJ2-7; the tabulated D call, TRBD2, remains unverified against the DNA. TRBV1 is shown as a pseudogene. The CDR3 spans 16 residues. The CDR3 nucleotides are TGCACCAGCAGCCAAGACCCGGGGGGCCGGACCTACGAGCAGTACTTC. This gives the protein CTSSQDPGGRTYEQYF.

The chain employs TRBV27 and TRBJ2-7; D remains unclear. The CDR3 runs 15 residues. Germline-derived CDR1 and CDR2 are MNHEY and SMNVEV (reference sequence). Trimming pared 2 bases from V and 0 bases from J, leaving 11 bases between. The CDR3 bases are TGTGCCAGCAGTTTAACGTGGACGGGCTCCTACGAGCAGTACTTC. Its translation: CASSLTWTGSYEQYF.

The chain carries TRBV4-3 and TRBJ2-1, with D uncertain. Per the germline V gene, CDR1 is LGHNA and CDR2 is YSLEER. V was cut by 0 bases and J by 10 bases, with 13 bases left in between. There are 14 residues in the CDR3. The CDR3 sequence is CASSQDHEVEEQFF. The CDR3 nucleotides read TGCGCCAGCAGCCAAGATCACGAGGTCGAGGAGCAGTTCTTC.

At least ten counts were recorded for this clonotype. The DNA for the CDR3 is TGTGCCAGCAGTCCAGGGGCAGGGCCCTACGAGCAGTACTTC. This translates into CASSPGAGPYEQYF. This rearrangement joins TRBV7-9 to TRBJ2-7, with D possibly matching TRBD1 (6 bases). The V end was cut by 6 bases, the J end by 2 bases, with 14 bases between. Germline loops: CDR1 SEHNR, CDR2 FQNEAQ (reference sequence). This CDR3 is built from 14 residues.

This chain connects TRBV7-2 to TRBJ1-6; D is unresolved. Germline loops: CDR1 SGHTA, CDR2 FQGNSA. V dropped 6 bases and J dropped 9 bases, with 9 bases sitting between them. The CDR3 is 12 amino acids. CDR3 loop: CASSGEGSPLHF. CDR3 DNA: TGTGCCAGCAGTGGAGAAGGTTCACCCCTCCACTTT.

Ten or more counts support this clonotype. The J gene is TRBJ2-7, the V gene TRBV4-1; D perhaps matches TRBD2 (6 bases). The CDR3 covers 17 residues. Trimming cost V 1 base and J 2 bases, with 18 bases left between them. CDR1 MGHRA and CDR2 YSYEKL come from the germline V gene. The CDR3 loop reads CASSQVILTGLPYEQYF. The CDR3 coding sequence is TGCGCCAGCAGCCAAGTGATACTGACGGGACTTCCCTACGAGCAGTACTTC.